The rows below give T cell receptor beta chains drawn from one sample of a study of blood T cells in healthy people across ages. TCRdb called the 5' RACE reads again in MiXCR, with one record for every CDR3 protein. The sample lists approximately 1.5 million distinct CDR3 sequences, about 35% occurring once. Sequencing was carried out using blood. The source is a woman aged 25 to 39 in good health. Each CDR3 is given with its conserved first and last residue. D genes are given only for firm matches. A clone size is listed for some rows: how often the clone was seen (once, few, many), or a class if it is expanded.

.,TRBJ2-3,.,TRBV9,17,CASSVGLDSFARDTQYF,TGTGCCAGCAGCGTAGGTTTGGACAGCTTCGCCCGGGATACGCAGTATTTT
few,TRBJ2-1,TRBD2,TRBV15,16,CATSREVGLAGNEQFF,TGTGCCACCAGCAGAGAGGTAGGACTAGCTGGGAATGAGCAGTTCTTC
few,TRBJ2-1,.,TRBV9,14,CASSVEPSNNEQFF,TGTGCCAGCAGCGTAGAACCTAGCAACAATGAGCAGTTCTTC
.,TRBJ2-4,TRBD2,TRBV5-1,17,CASSSLSSGSSGNIQYF,TGCGCCAGCAGCTCGTTGTCTAGCGGGAGCTCAGGAAACATTCAGTACTTC
few,TRBJ1-5,TRBD1,TRBV20-1,14,CSALGTGEDQPQHF,TGCAGTGCTTTGGGGACAGGGGAGGACCAGCCCCAGCATTTT
once,TRBJ2-3,.,TRBV6-5,15,CASSPNAGPTDAQYF,TGTGCCAGCAGCCCGAATGCGGGGCCAACAGATGCGCAGTATTTT
.,TRBJ2-7,TRBD1,TRBV5-1,17,CASSLGLDRGPRYEQYF,TGCGCCAGCAGCTTGGGCCTCGACAGGGGGCCAAGGTACGAGCAGTACTTC
.,TRBJ2-3,TRBD2,TRBV27,16,CASSPIAGESTDTRYF,TGTGCCAGCAGTCCAATAGCGGGAGAAAGCACAGATACGCGGTATTTT
.,TRBJ2-5,TRBD2,TRBV11-2,17,CASSPTPQRGDQETQYF,TGTGCCAGCAGCCCGACCCCTCAGCGGGGGGACCAAGAGACCCAGTACTTC
many,TRBJ2-1,.,TRBV4-1,14,CASSPGRGDNEQFF,TGCGCCAGCAGCCCCGGAAGGGGGGACAATGAGCAGTTCTTC
.,TRBJ2-4,TRBD1,TRBV15,16,CATSFRTGGAKNIQYF,TGTGCCACCAGCTTCCGGACAGGGGGAGCCAAAAACATTCAGTACTTC
few,TRBJ2-1,.,TRBV5-1,15,CASRFGQGSYNEQFF,TGCGCCAGCAGATTTGGCCAGGGCTCCTACAATGAGCAGTTCTTC
.,TRBJ2-1,.,TRBV12-3/TRBV12-4,16,CASSFSAASSYNEQFF,TGTGCCAGCAGTTTTAGTGCCGCCTCATCCTACAATGAGCAGTTCTTC
few,TRBJ2-2,.,TRBV3-1,13,CASSRINTGELFF,TGTGCCAGCAGCCGAATTAACACCGGGGAGCTGTTTTTT
.,TRBJ1-1,.,TRBV28,15,CTSSSPGTSFTEAFF,TGTACCAGCAGTTCCCCCGGGACAAGTTTCACTGAAGCTTTCTTT
.,TRBJ2-3,.,TRBV5-1,14,CASSYHDRTDTQYF,TGCGCCAGCAGCTACCACGACAGGACAGATACGCAGTATTTT
few,TRBJ1-1,.,TRBV3-1,12,CASSQRGLEAFF,TGTGCCAGCAGCCAAAGGGGTTTAGAAGCTTTCTTT
few,TRBJ2-5,TRBD1,TRBV6-1,14,CASRGQGNQETQYF,TGTGCCAGCAGGGGACAGGGAAACCAAGAGACCCAGTACTTC
.,TRBJ2-7,.,TRBV18,14,CASSPSQGSYEQYF,TGTGCCAGCTCACCAAGCCAGGGCTCCTACGAGCAGTACTTC
few,TRBJ2-3,.,TRBV7-9,16,CASSFNVEGSADTQYF,TGTGCCAGCAGCTTCAACGTGGAGGGATCGGCAGATACGCAGTATTTT
.,TRBJ2-1,.,TRBV7-2,12,CASSYSYGEQFF,TGTGCCAGCTCGTACTCCTACGGTGAGCAGTTCTTC
.,TRBJ2-2,.,TRBV2,15,CASSETHGDTGERFF,TGTGCCAGCAGTGAGACCCACGGGGACACCGGGGAGCGGTTTTTT
.,TRBJ1-1,.,TRBV7-6,15,CASSLAVTGNTEAFF,TGTGCCAGCAGCTTAGCGGTTACGGGGAACACTGAAGCTTTCTTT
.,TRBJ2-5,.,TRBV5-6,14,CASSLASPEETQYF,TGTGCCAGCAGCTTGGCTTCCCCGGAAGAGACCCAGTACTTC
many,TRBJ2-1,.,TRBV15,18,CATRRATIRSGTLNEQFF,TGTGCCACCAGGAGAGCGACGATTCGAAGCGGGACACTCAATGAGCAGTTCTTC
many,TRBJ2-7,.,TRBV5-1,13,CASSSPAGYEQYF,TGCGCCAGCAGCTCCCCGGCGGGGTACGAGCAGTACTTC
many,TRBJ2-7,TRBD2,TRBV3-1,15,CASSLGLAGGNEQYF,TGTGCCAGCAGCCTGGGACTAGCGGGGGGGAACGAGCAGTACTTC
.,TRBJ1-6,.,TRBV10-3,14,CAISVNGGDLALHF,TGTGCCATCAGTGTTAATGGCGGGGACTTAGCCCTCCACTTT
.,TRBJ2-1,TRBD1,TRBV3-1,12,CASSQDRGGQFF,TGTGCCAGCAGTCAAGACAGGGGAGGGCAGTTCTTC
.,TRBJ2-7,TRBD2,TRBV2,15,CASSESAGGPYEQYF,TGTGCCAGCAGTGAATCAGCGGGAGGGCCATACGAGCAGTACTTC
many,TRBJ2-3,.,TRBV27,13,CASSFRSTDTQYF,TGTGCCAGCAGTTTTAGGAGCACAGATACGCAGTATTTT
few,TRBJ1-4,.,TRBV20-1,16,CSASDISGGTNEKLFF,TGCAGTGCTAGCGACATCTCCGGCGGAACTAATGAAAAACTGTTTTTT
few,TRBJ2-6,.,TRBV6-1,16,CASSMDIASGANVLTF,TGTGCCAGCAGCATGGACATAGCCTCTGGGGCCAACGTCCTGACTTTC
.,TRBJ2-1,TRBD2,TRBV4-2,13,CATGRGVGDEQFF,TGTGCCACGGGGCGGGGGGTTGGGGATGAGCAGTTCTTC
.,TRBJ1-5,.,TRBV6-6,13,CASTYGQNQPQHF,TGTGCCAGCACGTACGGGCAGAATCAGCCCCAGCATTTT
few,TRBJ2-7,TRBD2,TRBV28,13,CAHGAGGNYEQYF,TGTGCCCACGGAGCGGGGGGAAACTACGAGCAGTACTTC
few,TRBJ2-1,.,TRBV11-2,14,CASLPGRLGNEQFF,TGTGCCAGCCTCCCAGGGCGCCTGGGCAATGAGCAGTTCTTC
many,TRBJ2-1,TRBD2,TRBV12-3/TRBV12-4,14,CASLLAGGYNEQFF,TGTGCCAGCCTTTTAGCGGGGGGGTACAATGAGCAGTTCTTC
.,TRBJ2-1,.,TRBV5-1,18,CASSLVPSSGLSYNEQFF,TGCGCCAGCAGCTTGGTTCCGTCGAGCGGTCTTTCGTACAATGAGCAGTTCTTC
few,TRBJ2-3,TRBD2,TRBV20-1,16,CSAQTLAYSSTDTQYF,TGCAGTGCTCAGACACTAGCGTACTCTAGCACAGATACGCAGTATTTT
.,TRBJ2-7,.,TRBV7-9,14,CASSPWTPPYEQYF,TGTGCCAGCAGCCCGTGGACGCCGCCCTACGAGCAGTACTTC
.,TRBJ2-5,.,TRBV29-1,12,CSVQDSWETQYF,TGCAGCGTCCAGGACTCTTGGGAGACCCAGTACTTC
few,TRBJ2-1,TRBD1,TRBV10-2,17,CASSRVEPGQGVNEQFF,TGCGCCAGCAGTAGAGTTGAACCGGGACAGGGGGTGAATGAGCAGTTCTTC